This T cell receptor beta chain was identified in a study of shared clonotypes between healthy human individuals. Generated by immunoSEQ multiplex PCR, the TCRdb table keeps only in-frame clones and is missing some. The sample includes approximately 980,000 clones, about three quarters of them seen just once. The sample holds a few counts of this clone. The CDR3 is 15 residues long. Germline V lookup: CDR1 SGHAT, CDR2 FQDESV (reference sequence). V shed 5 bases and J 9 bases; nucleotides not matched to a gene: 10. Material: memory CD4+ T cells sorted from blood. Specified subset: CD45RA-negative fraction. The rearrangement joins TRBV11-1 to TRBJ1-4; 9 nucleotides align to TRBD1. This clonotype originated in a man younger than 30 in good health. The CDR3 DNA follows: TGTGCCAGCAGCCCGGCGGGACAGGGAGTCCAAAAACTGTTTTTT. Amino acid sequence: CASSPAGQGVQKLFF.